This TCR beta chain was sequenced during a study of CD8+ T cells in alopecia areata. RNA was isolated and reverse transcribed to cDNA, the sequencing template. Sequencing was performed with immunoSEQ multiplex PCR; in TCRdb, only in-frame clones are kept and a portion is missing. The repertoire holds about 82,000 clones, with roughly half as singletons. Broader study findings: Between patients, shared TCR sequences were less clear than in mice. This was possibly due in part to HLA diversity in the patient population.

V was clipped by 5 bases and J by 4 bases; unmatched bases: 11. Germline CDR1 and CDR2: SEHNR and FQNEAQ (reference sequence). This CDR3 spans 17 amino acids. Remarks on this clone: The target antigen is unknown.

This sequence originates from a human donor with alopecia areata. The specimen was NKG2D-high CD8+ T cells sorted from blood. The chain is built from TRBV7-9 and TRBJ2-3; TRBD1 aligns across 11 bases. The CDR3 DNA sequence: TGTGCCAGCAGCCGGGACAGGGGGTTTGGAGGCGCAGATACGCAGTATTTT. It translates to CASSRDRGFGGADTQYF.